This section outlines one T cell receptor (beta chain) sequence together with its context. Its target is not known. The entry originates in a study of graft-versus-host responses after intestinal transplantation. Background on the study: The study gave all recipients anti-thymocyte globulin induction, then tacrolimus and steroids for 2 to 3 years.

Germline V gene data show CDR1 as LNHDA and CDR2 as SQIVND (reference sequence). The CDR3 extends over 12 amino acids. Trimming cost V 5 bases and J 12 bases, with 14 bases left between them. The data were produced by immunoSEQ multiplex PCR, yet TCRdb's version contains in-frame clones alone and is incomplete. The sample contains 90,000 to 130,000 clones, around 90% of which appear only once. Whole-study results and caveats: The highest levels of circulating GvH clones went along with early declines in HvG clones after transplant. Recipient marrow harbored GvH clones, some of which surfaced first in ileum or blood. Within the allografts of patients who had graft-donor T cell macrochimerism, graft-versus-host to host-versus-graft clonal ratios were high.

This material consisted of unstimulated CD4+ T cells sorted from spleen or lymph node cells, taken before transplant. This chain links TRBV19 with TRBJ1-5, with no clear D. The clonotype was recovered from a human donor who was the organ donor for an intestinal transplant. The CDR3 bases are TGTGCCAGTAGTTTTAATTTCGGGGACCAGCATTTT. Translated, it gives CASSFNFGDQHF.